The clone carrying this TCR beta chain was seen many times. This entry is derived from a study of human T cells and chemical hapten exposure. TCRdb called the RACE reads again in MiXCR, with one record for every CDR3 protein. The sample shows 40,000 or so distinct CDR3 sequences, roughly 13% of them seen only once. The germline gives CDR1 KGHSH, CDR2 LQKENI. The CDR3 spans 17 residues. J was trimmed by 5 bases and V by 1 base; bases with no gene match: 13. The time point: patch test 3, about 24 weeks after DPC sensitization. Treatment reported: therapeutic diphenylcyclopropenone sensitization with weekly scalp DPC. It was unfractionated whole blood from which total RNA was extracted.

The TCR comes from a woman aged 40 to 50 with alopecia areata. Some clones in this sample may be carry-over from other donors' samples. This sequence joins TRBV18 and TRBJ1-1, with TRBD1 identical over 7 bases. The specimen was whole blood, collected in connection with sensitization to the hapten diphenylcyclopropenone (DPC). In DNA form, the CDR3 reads TGTGCCAGCTCACCACTTTTACCCGAGGGGGCGGGTACTGAAGCTTTCTTT. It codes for CASSPLLPEGAGTEAFF.